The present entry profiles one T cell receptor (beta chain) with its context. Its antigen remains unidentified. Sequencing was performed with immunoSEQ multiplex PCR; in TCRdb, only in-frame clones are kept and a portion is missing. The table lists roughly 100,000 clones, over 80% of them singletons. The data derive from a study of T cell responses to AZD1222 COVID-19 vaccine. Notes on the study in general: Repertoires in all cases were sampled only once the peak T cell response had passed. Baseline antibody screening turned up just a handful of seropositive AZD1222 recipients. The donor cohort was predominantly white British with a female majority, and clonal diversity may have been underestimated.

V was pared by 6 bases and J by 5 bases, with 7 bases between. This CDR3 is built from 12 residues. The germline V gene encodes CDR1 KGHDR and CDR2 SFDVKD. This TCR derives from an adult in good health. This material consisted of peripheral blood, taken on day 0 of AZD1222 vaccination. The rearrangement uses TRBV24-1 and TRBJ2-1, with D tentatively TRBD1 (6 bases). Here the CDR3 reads CATSRTDNEQFF. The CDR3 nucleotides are TGTGCCACCAGTAGGACAGACAATGAGCAGTTCTTC.